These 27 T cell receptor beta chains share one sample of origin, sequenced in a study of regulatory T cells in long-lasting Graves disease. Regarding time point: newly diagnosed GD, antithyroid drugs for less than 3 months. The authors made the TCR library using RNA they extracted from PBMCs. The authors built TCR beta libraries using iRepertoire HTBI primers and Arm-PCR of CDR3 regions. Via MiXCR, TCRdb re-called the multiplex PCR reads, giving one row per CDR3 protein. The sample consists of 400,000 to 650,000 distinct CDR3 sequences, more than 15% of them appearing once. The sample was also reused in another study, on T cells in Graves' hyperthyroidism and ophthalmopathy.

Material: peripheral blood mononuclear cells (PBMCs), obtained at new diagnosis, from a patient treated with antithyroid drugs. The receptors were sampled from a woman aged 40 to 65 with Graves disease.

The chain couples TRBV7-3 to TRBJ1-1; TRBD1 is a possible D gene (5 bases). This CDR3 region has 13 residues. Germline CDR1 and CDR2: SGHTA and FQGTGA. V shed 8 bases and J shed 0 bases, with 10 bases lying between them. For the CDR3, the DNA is TGTGCCAGCGGAAAGGGGATGAACACTGAAGCTTTCTTT. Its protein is CASGKGMNTEAFF.

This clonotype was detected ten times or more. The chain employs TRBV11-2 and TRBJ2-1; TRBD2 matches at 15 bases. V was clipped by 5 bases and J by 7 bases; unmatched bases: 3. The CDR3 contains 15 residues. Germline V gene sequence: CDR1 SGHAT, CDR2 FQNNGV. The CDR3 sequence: CASSAGTSGGNEQFF. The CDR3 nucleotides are TGTGCCAGCAGCGCCGGGACTAGCGGGGGGAATGAGCAGTTCTTC.

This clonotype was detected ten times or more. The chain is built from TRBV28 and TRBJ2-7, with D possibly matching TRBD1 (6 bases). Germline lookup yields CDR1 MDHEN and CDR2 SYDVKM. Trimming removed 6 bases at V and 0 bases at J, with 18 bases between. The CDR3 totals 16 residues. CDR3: CASSPTDRWSSYEQYF. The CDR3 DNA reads TGTGCCAGCAGCCCCACCGACAGGTGGAGCTCCTACGAGCAGTACTTC.

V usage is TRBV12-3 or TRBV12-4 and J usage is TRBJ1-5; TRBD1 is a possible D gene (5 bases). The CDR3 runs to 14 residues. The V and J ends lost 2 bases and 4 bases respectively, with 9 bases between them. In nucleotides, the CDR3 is TGTGCCAGCAGTTTACACGAGGGGAATCAGCCCCAGCATTTT. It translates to CASSLHEGNQPQHF.

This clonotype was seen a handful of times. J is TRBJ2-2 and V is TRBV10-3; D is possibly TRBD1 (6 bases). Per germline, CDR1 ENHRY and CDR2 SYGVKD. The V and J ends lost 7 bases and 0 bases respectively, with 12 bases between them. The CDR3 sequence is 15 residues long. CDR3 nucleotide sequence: TGTGCCATCAAAGGGGACACCCCGAACACCGGGGAGCTGTTTTTT. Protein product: CAIKGDTPNTGELFF.

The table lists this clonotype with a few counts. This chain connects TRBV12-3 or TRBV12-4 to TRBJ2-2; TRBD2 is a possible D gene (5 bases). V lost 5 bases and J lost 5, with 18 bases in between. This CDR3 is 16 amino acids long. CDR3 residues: CASSPLRVRGTGELFF. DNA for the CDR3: TGTGCCAGCAGTCCTCTAAGGGTCCGGGGTACCGGGGAGCTGTTTTTT.

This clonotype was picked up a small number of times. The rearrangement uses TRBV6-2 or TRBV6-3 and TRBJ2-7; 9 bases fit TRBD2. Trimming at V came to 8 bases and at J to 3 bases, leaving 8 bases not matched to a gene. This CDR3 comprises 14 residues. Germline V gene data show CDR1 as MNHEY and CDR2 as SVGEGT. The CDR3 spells CASHTGTSFYEQYF. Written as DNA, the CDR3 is TGTGCCAGCCACACCGGGACTAGCTTCTACGAGCAGTACTTC.

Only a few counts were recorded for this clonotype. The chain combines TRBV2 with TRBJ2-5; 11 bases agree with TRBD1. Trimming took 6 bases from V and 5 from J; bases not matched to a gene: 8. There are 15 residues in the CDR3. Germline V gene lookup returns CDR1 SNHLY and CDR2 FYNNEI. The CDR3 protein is CASRPRTGGSETQYF. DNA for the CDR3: TGTGCCAGCAGACCCAGGACAGGGGGCTCGGAGACCCAGTACTTC.

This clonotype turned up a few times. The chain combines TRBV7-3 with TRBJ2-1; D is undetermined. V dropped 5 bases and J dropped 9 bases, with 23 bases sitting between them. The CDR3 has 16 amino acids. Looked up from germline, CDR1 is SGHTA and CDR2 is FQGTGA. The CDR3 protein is CASSITPVVGLGEQFF. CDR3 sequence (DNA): TGTGCCAGCAGCATTACTCCGGTCGTGGGGTTGGGTGAGCAGTTCTTC.

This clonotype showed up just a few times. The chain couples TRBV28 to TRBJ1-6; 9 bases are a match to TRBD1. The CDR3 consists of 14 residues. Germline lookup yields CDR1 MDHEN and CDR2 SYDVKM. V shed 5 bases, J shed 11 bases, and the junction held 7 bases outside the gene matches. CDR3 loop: CASSEGTGLTPLHF. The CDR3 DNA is TGTGCCAGCAGTGAGGGGACAGGGCTGACACCCCTCCACTTT.

The CDR3 spells CASSLAVTGYQPQHF. The CDR3 DNA is TGTGCCAGCAGCTTAGCCGTGACAGGGTATCAGCCCCAGCATTTT. This chain connects TRBV11-2 to TRBJ1-5; 7 bases line up with TRBD1. The V segment lost 1 base and the J segment 5 bases; nucleotides outside the gene matches: 5. Germline-derived CDR1 and CDR2 are SGHAT and FQNNGV. The CDR3 is 15 residues long. The full variable domain, in which reference TRBV11-2 and TRBJ1-5 provide the parts outside the CDR3, is EAGVAQSPRYKIIEKRQSVAFWCNPISGHATLYWYQQILGQGPKLLIQFQNNGVVDDSQLPKDRFSAERLKGVDSTLKIQPAKLEDSAVYLCASSLAVTGYQPQHFGDGTRLSIL.

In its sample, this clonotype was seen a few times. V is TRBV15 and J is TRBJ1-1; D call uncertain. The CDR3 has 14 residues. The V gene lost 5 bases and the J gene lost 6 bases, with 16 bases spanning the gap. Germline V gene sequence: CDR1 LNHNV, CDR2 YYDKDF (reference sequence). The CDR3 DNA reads TGTGCCACCAGCCGAACTTACGAGGGAGCTGAAGCTTTCTTT. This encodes CATSRTYEGAEAFF.

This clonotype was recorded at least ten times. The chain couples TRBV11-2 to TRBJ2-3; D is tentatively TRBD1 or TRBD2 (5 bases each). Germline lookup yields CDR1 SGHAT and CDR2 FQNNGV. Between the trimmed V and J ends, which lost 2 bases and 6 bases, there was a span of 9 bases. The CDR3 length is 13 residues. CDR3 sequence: CASSLMWGDTQYF. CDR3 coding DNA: TGTGCCAGCAGCTTAATGTGGGGGGATACGCAGTATTTT.

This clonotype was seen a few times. In DNA, the CDR3 is TGTGCCAGCAGCCAAGATCGAGCTCAATATGGGGAGCTGTTTTTT. Translation: CASSQDRAQYGELFF. V is TRBV4-2 and J is TRBJ2-2; no reliable D call. Germline V gene data show CDR1 as LGHNA and CDR2 as YNFKEQ. The CDR3 has 15 residues. Trimming removed 0 bases at V and 8 bases at J, with 13 bases between.

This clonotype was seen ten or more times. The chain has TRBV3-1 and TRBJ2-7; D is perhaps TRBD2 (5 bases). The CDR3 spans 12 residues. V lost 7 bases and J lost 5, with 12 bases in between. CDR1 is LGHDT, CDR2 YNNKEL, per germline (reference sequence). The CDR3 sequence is CASISTGNEQYF. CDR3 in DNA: TGTGCCAGCATTTCAACGGGGAACGAGCAGTACTTC.

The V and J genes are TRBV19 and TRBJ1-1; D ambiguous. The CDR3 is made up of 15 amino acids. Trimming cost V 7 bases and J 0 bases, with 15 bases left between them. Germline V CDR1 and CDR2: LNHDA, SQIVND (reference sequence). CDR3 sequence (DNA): TGTGCCAGTACCCACGAACGGTTCATGAACACTGAAGCTTTCTTT. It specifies CASTHERFMNTEAFF.

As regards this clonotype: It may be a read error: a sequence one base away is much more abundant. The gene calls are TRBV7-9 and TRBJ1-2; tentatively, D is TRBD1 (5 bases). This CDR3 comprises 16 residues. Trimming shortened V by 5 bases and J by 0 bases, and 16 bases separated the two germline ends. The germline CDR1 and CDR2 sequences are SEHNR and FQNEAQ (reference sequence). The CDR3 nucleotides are TGTGCCAGCAGCAAAACGGGGGGGATCACTAACTATGGCTACACCTTC. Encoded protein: CASSKTGGITNYGYTF.

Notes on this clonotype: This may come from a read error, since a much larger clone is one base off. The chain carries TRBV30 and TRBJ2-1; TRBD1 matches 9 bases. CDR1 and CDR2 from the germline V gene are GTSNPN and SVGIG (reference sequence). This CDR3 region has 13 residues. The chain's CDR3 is CVWSGTGNNEQFF. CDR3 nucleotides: TGTGTCTGGAGCGGGACAGGGAACAATGAGCAGTTCTTC.

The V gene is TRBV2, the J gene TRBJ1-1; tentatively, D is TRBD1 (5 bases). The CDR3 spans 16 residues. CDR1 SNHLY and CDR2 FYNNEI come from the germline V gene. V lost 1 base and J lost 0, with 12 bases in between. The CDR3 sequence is CASSEGFPGLNTEAFF. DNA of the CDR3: TGTGCCAGCAGTGAAGGGTTTCCAGGGCTGAACACTGAAGCTTTCTTT.

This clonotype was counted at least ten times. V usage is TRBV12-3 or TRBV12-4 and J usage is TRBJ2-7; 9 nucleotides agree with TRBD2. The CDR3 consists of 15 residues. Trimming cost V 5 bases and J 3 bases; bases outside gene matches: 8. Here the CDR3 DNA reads TGTGCCAGCAGTGGCCTAGCGGGGACGGGCTACGAGCAGTACTTC. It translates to CASSGLAGTGYEQYF.

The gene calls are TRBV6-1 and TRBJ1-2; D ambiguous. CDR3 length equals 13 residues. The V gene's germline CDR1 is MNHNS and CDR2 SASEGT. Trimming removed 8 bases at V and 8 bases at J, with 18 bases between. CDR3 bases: TGTGCCAGCGGACCTAAAGGGCGCTTGGGCTACACCTTC. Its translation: CASGPKGRLGYTF.

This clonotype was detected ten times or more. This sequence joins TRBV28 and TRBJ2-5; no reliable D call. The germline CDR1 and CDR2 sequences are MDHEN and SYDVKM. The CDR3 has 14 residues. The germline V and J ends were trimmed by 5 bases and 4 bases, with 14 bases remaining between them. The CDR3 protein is CASSPSQSRETQYF. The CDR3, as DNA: TGTGCCAGCAGTCCCTCCCAGAGTCGAGAGACCCAGTACTTC.

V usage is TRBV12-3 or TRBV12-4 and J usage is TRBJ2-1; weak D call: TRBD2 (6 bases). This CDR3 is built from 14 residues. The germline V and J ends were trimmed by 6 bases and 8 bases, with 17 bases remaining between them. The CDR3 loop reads CASSVGGWEDEQFF. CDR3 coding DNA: TGTGCCAGCAGCGTGGGTGGGTGGGAGGATGAGCAGTTCTTC.

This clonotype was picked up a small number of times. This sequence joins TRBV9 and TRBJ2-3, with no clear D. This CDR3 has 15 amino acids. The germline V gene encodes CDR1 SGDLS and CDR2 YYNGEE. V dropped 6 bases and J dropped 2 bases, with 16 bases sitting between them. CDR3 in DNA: TGTGCCAGCAACGCAATAGCAACCCACACAGATACGCAGTATTTT. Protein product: CASNAIATHTDTQYF.

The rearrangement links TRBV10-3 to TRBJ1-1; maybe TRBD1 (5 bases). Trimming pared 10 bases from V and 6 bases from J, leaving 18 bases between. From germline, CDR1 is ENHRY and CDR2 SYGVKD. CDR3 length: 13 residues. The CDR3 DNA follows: TGTGCCACGCAAGCAGGGATCGGGGCTGAAGCTTTCTTT. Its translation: CATQAGIGAEAFF.

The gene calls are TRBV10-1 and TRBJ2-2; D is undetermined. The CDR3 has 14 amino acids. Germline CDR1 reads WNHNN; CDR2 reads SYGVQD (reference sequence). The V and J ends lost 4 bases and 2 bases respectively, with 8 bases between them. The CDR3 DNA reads TGCGCCAGCAGTGTTCGCTTCAACACCGGGGAGCTGTTTTTT. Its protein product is CASSVRFNTGELFF.

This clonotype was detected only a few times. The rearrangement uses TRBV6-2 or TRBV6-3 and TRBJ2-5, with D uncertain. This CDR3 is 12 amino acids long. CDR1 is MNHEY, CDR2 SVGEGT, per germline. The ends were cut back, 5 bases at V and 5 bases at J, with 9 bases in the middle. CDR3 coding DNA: TGTGCCAGCAGTGAAGTTAGGGAGACCCAGTACTTC. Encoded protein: CASSEVRETQYF.